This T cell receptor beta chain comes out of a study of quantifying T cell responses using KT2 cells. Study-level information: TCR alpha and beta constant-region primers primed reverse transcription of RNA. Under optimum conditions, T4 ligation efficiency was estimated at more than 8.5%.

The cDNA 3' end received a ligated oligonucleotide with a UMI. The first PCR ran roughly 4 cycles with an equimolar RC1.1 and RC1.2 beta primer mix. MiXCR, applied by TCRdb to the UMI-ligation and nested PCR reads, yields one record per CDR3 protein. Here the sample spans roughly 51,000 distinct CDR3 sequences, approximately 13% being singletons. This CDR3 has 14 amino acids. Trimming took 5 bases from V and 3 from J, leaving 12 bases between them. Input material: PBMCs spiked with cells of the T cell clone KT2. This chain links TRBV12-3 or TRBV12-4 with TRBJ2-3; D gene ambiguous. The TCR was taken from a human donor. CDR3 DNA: TGTGCCAGCAGTCTAGTTTTTGATACAGATACGCAGTATTTT. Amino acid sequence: CASSLVFDTDTQYF.